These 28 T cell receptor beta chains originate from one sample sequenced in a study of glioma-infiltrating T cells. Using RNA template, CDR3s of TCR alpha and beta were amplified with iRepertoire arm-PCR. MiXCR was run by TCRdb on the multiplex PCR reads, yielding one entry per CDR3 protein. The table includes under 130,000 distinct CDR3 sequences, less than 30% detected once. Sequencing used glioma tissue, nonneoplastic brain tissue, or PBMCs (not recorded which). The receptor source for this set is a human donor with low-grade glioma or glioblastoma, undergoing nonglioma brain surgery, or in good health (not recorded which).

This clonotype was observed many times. The CDR3 DNA reads TGTGCCACCAGACAGGGGGGGCTTGCAGATACGCAGTATTTT. Translating gives CATRQGGLADTQYF. The chain is built from TRBV24-1 and TRBJ2-3; a weak D match, TRBD1 (8 bases). The V end lost 7 bases, the J end lost 4 bases, and 14 bases lay between the germline ends. This CDR3 is built from 14 residues. From germline, CDR1 is KGHDR and CDR2 SFDVKD.

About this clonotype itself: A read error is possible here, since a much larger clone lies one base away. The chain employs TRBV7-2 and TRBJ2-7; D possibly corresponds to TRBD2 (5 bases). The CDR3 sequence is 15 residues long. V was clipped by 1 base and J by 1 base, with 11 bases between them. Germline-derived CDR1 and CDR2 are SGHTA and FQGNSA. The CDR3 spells CASSLGFPGSYEQYF. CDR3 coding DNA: TGTGCCAGCAGCTTAGGATTCCCGGGATCCTACGAGCAGTACTTC.

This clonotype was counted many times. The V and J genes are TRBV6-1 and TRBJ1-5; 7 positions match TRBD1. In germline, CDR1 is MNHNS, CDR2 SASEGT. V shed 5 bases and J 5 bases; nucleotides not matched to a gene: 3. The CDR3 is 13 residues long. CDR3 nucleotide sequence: TGTGCCAGCAGTCGGGACAGAGATCAGCCCCAGCATTTT. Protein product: CASSRDRDQPQHF.

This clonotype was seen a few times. CDR3 nucleotide sequence: TGTGCCAGCAGTCCCTCGGGGGAAGATACGCAGTATTTT. This gives the protein CASSPSGEDTQYF. The chain links TRBV6-4 to TRBJ2-3, with D tentatively TRBD2 (6 bases). Trimming shortened V by 5 bases and J by 5 bases, and 11 bases separated the two germline ends. The CDR3 extends over 13 amino acids. Germline loops: CDR1 MRHNA, CDR2 SNTAGT.

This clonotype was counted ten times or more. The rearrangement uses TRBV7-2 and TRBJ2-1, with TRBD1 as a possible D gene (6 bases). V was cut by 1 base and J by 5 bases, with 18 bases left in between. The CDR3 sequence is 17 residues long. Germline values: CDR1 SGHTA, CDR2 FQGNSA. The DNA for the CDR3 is TGTGCCAGCAGCTTAGGGCCAGGGACACGGCAAAACAATGAGCAGTTCTTC. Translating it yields CASSLGPGTRQNNEQFF.

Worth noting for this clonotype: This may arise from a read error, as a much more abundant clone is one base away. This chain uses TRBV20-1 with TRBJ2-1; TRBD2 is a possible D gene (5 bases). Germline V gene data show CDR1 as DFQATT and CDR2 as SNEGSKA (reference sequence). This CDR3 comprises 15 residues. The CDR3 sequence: CSAVPGVSERNEEFF. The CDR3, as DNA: TGCAGTGCTGTTCCCGGGGTGTCGGAGAGGAATGAGGAGTTCTTC.

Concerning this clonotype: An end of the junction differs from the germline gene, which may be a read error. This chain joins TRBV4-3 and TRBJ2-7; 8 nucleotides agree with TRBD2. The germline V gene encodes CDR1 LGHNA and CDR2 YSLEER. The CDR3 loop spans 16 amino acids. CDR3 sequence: CASSKDHGTSSYEQYF. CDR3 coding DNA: TGCGCCAGCAGCAAAGATCACGGGACTAGCTCCTACGAGCAGTACTTC.

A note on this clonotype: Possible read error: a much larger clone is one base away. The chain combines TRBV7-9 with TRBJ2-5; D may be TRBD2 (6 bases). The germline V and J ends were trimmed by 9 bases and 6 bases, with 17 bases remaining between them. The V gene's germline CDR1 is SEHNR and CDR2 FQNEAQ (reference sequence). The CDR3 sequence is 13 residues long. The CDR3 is CASLPRDSKTQYF. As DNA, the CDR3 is TGTGCCAGTTTGCCCCGGGACTCCAAGACCCAGTACTTC.

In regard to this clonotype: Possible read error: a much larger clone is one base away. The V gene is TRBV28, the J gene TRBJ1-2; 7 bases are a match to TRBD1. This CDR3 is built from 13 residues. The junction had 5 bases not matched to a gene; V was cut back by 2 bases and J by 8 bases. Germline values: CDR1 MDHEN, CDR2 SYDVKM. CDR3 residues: CASSLPQGGGYTF. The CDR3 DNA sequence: TGTGCCAGCAGTTTACCCCAGGGGGGCGGCTACACCTTC.

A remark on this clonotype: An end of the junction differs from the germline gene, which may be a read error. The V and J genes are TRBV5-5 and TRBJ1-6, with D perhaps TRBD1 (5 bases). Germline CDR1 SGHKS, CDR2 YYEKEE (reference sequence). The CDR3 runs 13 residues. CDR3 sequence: CVSSLGPNSPLHF. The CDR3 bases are TGTGTCAGCAGCTTGGGGCCAAATTCACCCCTCCACTTT.

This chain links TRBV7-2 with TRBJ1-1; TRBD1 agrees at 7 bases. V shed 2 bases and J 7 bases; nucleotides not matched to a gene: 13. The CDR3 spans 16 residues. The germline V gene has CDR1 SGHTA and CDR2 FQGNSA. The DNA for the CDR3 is TGTGCCAGCAGCTTACTGACAGGGAGTGGGGACGGTGAAGCTTTCTTT. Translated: CASSLLTGSGDGEAFF. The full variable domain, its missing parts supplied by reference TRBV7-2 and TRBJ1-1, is GAGVSQSPSNKVTEKGKDVELRCDPISGHTALYWYRQSLGQGLEFLIYFQGNSAPDKSGLPSDRFSAERTGGSVSTLTIQRTQQEDSAVYLCASSLLTGSGDGEAFFGQGTRLTVV.

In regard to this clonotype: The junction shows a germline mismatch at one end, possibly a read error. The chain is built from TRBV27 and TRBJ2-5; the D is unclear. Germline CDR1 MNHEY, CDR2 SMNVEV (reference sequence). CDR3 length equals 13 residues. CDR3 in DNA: TGTGGCAGCAGAGAATGGGGTCGAGAGACCCAGTACTTC. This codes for CGSREWGRETQYF.

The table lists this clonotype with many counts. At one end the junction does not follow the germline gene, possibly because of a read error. The CDR3 reads CASSWGGADERQYF. The CDR3 nucleotides are TGTGCCAGTAGTTGGGGGGGAGCCGACGAGCGGCAGTACTTC. V usage is TRBV27 and J usage is TRBJ2-7; 7 bases align to TRBD2. The CDR3 loop spans 14 amino acids. Germline CDR1 and CDR2: MNHEY and SMNVEV (reference sequence).

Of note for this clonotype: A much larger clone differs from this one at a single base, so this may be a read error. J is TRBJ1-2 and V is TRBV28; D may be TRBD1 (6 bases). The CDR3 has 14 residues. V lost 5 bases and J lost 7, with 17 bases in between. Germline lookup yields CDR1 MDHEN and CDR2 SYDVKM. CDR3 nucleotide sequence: TGTGCCAGCAGTCCCGGGGCAGGGGACACTGGCTACACCTTC. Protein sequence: CASSPGAGDTGYTF.

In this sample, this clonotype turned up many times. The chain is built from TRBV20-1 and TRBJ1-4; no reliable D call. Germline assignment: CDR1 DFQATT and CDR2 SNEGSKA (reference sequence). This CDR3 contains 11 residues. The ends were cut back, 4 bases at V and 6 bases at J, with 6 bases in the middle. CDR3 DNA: TGCAGTGCTAAACGCCATGAAAAACTGTTTTTT. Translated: CSAKRHEKLFF.

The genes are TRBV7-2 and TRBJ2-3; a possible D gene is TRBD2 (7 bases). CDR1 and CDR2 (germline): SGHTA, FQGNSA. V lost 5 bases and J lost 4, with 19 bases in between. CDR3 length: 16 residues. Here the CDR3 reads CASSHPGGPPPDTQYF. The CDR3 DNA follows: TGTGCCAGCAGCCATCCGGGGGGCCCCCCCCCAGATACGCAGTATTTT.

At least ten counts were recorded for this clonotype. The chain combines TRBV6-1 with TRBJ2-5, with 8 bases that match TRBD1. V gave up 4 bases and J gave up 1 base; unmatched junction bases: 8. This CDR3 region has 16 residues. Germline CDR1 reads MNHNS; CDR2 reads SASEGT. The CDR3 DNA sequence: TGTGCCAGCAGTGCGTCTTCCGGGACAGGCCAAGAGACCCAGTACTTC. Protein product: CASSASSGTGQETQYF.

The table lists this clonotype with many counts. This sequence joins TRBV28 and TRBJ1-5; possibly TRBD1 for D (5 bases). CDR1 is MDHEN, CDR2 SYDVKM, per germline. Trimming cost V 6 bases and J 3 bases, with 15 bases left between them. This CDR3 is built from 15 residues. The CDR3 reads CASSDPQGTNQPQHF. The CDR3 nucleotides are TGTGCCAGCAGCGATCCTCAGGGAACCAATCAGCCCCAGCATTTT.

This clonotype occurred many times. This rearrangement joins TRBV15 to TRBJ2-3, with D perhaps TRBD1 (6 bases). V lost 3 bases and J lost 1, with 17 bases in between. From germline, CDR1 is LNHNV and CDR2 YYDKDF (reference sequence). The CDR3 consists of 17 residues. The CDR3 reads CATSSLTGPGGTDTQYF. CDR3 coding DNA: TGTGCCACCAGCAGCTTGACAGGCCCAGGAGGCACAGATACGCAGTATTTT.

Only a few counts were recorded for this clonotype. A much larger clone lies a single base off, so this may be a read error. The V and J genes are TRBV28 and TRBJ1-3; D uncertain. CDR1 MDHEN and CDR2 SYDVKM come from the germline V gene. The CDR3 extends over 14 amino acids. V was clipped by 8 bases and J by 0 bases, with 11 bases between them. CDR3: CASGSTNSGNTIYF. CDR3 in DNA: TGTGCCAGCGGGTCCACGAACTCTGGAAACACCATATATTTT.

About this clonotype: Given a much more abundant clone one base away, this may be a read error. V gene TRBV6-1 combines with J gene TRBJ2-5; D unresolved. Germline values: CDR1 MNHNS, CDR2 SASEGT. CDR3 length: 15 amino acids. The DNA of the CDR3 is TGTGCCATCAGTACGAGCCTTGGGCAGGTGGGGACCCAGTACTTC. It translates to CAISTSLGQVGTQYF.

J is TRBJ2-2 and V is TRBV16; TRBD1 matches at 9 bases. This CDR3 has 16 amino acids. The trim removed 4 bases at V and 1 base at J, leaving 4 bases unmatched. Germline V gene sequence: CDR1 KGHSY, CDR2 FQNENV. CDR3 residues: CASSRRGQGNTGELFF. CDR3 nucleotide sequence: TGTGCCAGCAGCCGAAGGGGACAGGGGAACACCGGGGAGCTGTTTTTT.

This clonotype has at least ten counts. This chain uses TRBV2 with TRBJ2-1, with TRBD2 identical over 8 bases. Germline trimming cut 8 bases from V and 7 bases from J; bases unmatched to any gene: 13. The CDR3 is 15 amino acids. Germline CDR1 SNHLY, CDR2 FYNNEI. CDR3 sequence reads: CASPSTGLVINEQFF. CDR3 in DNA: TGTGCCAGCCCTTCGACGGGACTAGTAATAAATGAGCAGTTCTTC.

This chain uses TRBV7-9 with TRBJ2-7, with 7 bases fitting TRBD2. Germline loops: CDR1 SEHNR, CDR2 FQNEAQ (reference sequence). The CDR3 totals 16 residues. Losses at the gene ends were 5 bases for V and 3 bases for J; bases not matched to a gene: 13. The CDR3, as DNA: TGTGCCAGCAGCAGTGGGGCGACGGGACTAAACTACGAGCAGTACTTC. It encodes CASSSGATGLNYEQYF.

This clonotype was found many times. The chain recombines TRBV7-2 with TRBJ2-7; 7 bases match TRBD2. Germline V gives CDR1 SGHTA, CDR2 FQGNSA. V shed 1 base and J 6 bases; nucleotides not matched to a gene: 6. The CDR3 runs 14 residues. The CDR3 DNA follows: TGTGCCAGCAGCTTAGGGGCGGGGGTATCCGAGCAGTACTTC. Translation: CASSLGAGVSEQYF.

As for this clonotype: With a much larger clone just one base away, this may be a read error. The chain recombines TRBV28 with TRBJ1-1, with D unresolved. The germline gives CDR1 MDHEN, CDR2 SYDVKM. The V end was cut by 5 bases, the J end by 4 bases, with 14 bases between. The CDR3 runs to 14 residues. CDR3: CASSPPQYSTEAFF. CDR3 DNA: TGTGCCAGCAGTCCCCCACAGTATTCCACTGAAGCTTTCTTT.

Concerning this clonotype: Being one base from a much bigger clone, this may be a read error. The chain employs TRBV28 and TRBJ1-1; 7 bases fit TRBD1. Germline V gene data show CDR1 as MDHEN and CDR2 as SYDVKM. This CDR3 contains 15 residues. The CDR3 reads CASSLLGDRDTDAFF. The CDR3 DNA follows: TGTGCCAGCAGTTTACTGGGAGACAGGGACACTGATGCTTTCTTT.

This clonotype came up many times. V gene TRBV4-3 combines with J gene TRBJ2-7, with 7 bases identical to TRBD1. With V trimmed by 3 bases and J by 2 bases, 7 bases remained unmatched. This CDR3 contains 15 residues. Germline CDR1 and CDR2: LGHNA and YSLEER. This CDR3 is CASSHLTTGAYEQYF. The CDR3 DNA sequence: TGCGCCAGCAGCCACCTTACCACAGGGGCCTACGAGCAGTACTTC.